What follows are 22 T cell receptor beta chains derived from one specimen sequenced in a study of shared clonotypes between healthy human individuals. Measured with immunoSEQ multiplex PCR; TCRdb has only the in-frame clones, and not every one. The sample holds about 1 million clones, about 80% seen once. The specimen sequenced was memory CD4+ T cells sorted from blood. Regarding subset: CD45RA-negative fraction. Receptors were obtained from a young man in good health.

The chain recombines TRBV4-2 with TRBJ1-2, with 9 bases that match TRBD1. Trimming cost V 3 bases and J 4 bases; bases outside gene matches: 12. Germline CDR1 and CDR2: LGHNA and YNFKEQ. The CDR3 consists of 17 residues. This CDR3 is CASSQTTGGPFSYGYTF. The CDR3 DNA follows: TGTGCCAGCAGCCAGACGACAGGGGGGCCCTTTTCCTATGGCTACACCTTC.

The rearrangement joins TRBV5-4 to TRBJ1-2; TRBD1 matches at 7 bases. After removal of 5 bases from V and 2 bases from J, the junction contained 6 bases not matched to a gene. The CDR3 totals 14 residues. Germline CDR1 is SGHNT and CDR2 is YYREEE (reference sequence). The CDR3 nucleotides read TGTGCCAGCAGTGGTGAGGGGGCCAACTATGGCTACACCTTC. Its translation: CASSGEGANYGYTF.

About this clone itself: This likely stems from a read error, as it lies one base from a far larger clone. The chain has TRBV5-6 and TRBJ2-6; D uncertain. V lost 0 bases and J lost 0, with 4 bases in between. Germline-derived CDR1 and CDR2 are SGHDT and YYEEEE. The CDR3 totals 15 residues. The CDR3 is CASSLGFSGANVLTF. Written as DNA, the CDR3 is TGTGCCAGCAGCTTGGGATTCTCTGGGGCCAACGTCCTGACTTTC.

In this sample, this clone turned up once. V usage is TRBV6-6 and J usage is TRBJ2-5, with 7 bases identical to TRBD1. The CDR3 loop spans 14 amino acids. From germline, CDR1 is MNHNY and CDR2 SVGAGI (reference sequence). The junction had 4 bases not matched to a gene; V was cut back by 1 base and J by 5 bases. CDR3 nucleotides: TGTGCCAGCAGTTACTACAGGGGTTTCGAGACCCAGTACTTC. Translation: CASSYYRGFETQYF.

This sequence joins TRBV7-2 and TRBJ2-3, with TRBD2 matching over 13 bases. Trimming cost V 7 bases and J 6 bases; bases outside gene matches: 13. The CDR3 is 17 amino acids. The V gene's germline CDR1 is SGHTA and CDR2 FQGNSA. The CDR3 reads CASTCDGTSGDCDTQYF. DNA for the CDR3: TGTGCCAGCACCTGCGACGGGACTAGCGGGGACTGCGATACGCAGTATTTT.

The chain carries TRBV5-1 and TRBJ1-4; D might be TRBD1 (6 bases). The CDR3 totals 13 residues. Trimming took off 3 bases at V and 7 bases at J, with 10 bases between the two ends. Germline lookup yields CDR1 SGHRS and CDR2 YFSETQ. The CDR3 sequence is CASSSTGTEKLFF. The CDR3, as DNA: TGCGCCAGCAGCTCCACAGGGACTGAAAAACTGTTTTTT.

This clone was recorded a few times. Other DNA sequences of this sample code for an identical CDR3. The chain has TRBV5-1 and TRBJ2-2; 7 bases are a match to TRBD1. This CDR3 is 15 amino acids long. With 4 bases clipped from V and 1 base from J, the junction kept 4 bases outside the gene matches. CDR1 is SGHRS and CDR2 is YFSETQ in the germline V gene. As DNA, the CDR3 is TGCGCCAGCAGCCCCCGGACAGGGAACACCGGGGAGCTGTTTTTT. This gives the protein CASSPRTGNTGELFF.

The CDR3 region is CASSYLTGKETQYF. The CDR3, as DNA: TGTGCCAGCAGCTATTTGACAGGGAAGGAGACCCAGTACTTC. The chain is built from TRBV7-6 and TRBJ2-5; 7 nucleotides agree with TRBD1. Trimming cost V 4 bases and J 5 bases; bases outside gene matches: 7. This CDR3 has 14 residues. Germline V lookup: CDR1 SGHVS, CDR2 FNYEAQ.

A single count supports this clone. This chain links TRBV5-6 with TRBJ2-1; 10 bases line up with TRBD2. V lost 3 bases, J lost 6 bases, and 6 bases stayed unmatched. Germline CDR1 is SGHDT and CDR2 is YYEEEE. The CDR3 has 15 residues. Here the CDR3 DNA reads TGTGCCAGCAGCTCCGGGACTAGCGACGTCAATGAGCAGTTCTTC. As protein: CASSSGTSDVNEQFF.

The rearrangement joins TRBV30 to TRBJ2-7; 10 bases map to TRBD1. This CDR3 has 15 residues. Germline V lookup: CDR1 GTSNPN, CDR2 SVGIG (reference sequence). With 1 base clipped from V and 7 bases from J, the junction kept 10 bases outside the gene matches. The CDR3: CAWSARDRGLREQYF. Written as DNA, the CDR3 is TGTGCCTGGAGTGCGCGGGACAGGGGCCTGAGAGAGCAGTACTTC.

The J gene is TRBJ1-5, the V gene TRBV28, with D unresolved. Germline CDR1 MDHEN, CDR2 SYDVKM. With 5 bases removed from V and 3 bases from J, the gap between germline ends came to 11 bases. This CDR3 region has 14 residues. CDR3 residues: CASSRGPPNQPQHF. The DNA of the CDR3 is TGTGCCAGCAGTCGAGGACCGCCCAATCAGCCCCAGCATTTT.

The chain combines TRBV5-6 with TRBJ1-2; maybe TRBD1 (6 bases). Germline values: CDR1 SGHDT, CDR2 YYEEEE. V was shortened by 4 bases and J by 8 bases, with 9 bases between the two germline ends. The length of the CDR3 is 11 residues. The CDR3 here is CASSADSGYTF. CDR3 DNA sequence: TGTGCCAGCAGCGCGGACAGCGGCTACACCTTC.

The chain employs TRBV10-3 and TRBJ1-5, with unresolved D. Germline values: CDR1 ENHRY, CDR2 SYGVKD. The V end was cut by 8 bases, the J end by 3 bases, with 17 bases between. The CDR3 is 15 residues long. CDR3: CAIGGKGSANQPQHF. CDR3 sequence (DNA): TGTGCCATCGGCGGCAAAGGGTCAGCCAATCAGCCCCAGCATTTT.

The rearrangement uses TRBV20-1 and TRBJ2-7, with D possibly matching TRBD2 (5 bases). Germline V gene sequence: CDR1 DFQATT, CDR2 SNEGSKA (reference sequence). Trimming pared 5 bases from V and 4 bases from J, leaving 9 bases between. The length of the CDR3 is 11 residues. The CDR3 here is CSAGLGYEQYF. The CDR3 bases are TGCAGTGCTGGACTTGGGTACGAGCAGTACTTC.

J is TRBJ2-1 and V is TRBV30; TRBD2 agrees at 14 bases. Germline CDR1 reads GTSNPN; CDR2 reads SVGIG (reference sequence). The CDR3 runs 16 residues. Trimming at V came to 0 bases and at J to 8 bases, leaving 6 bases not matched to a gene. The CDR3 coding sequence is TGTGCCTGGAGTGTGTCGACTAGCGGGAGGGCAGATGAGCAGTTCTTC. Its protein product is CAWSVSTSGRADEQFF.

Here the CDR3 reads CASSLAPPSDTQYF. CDR3 nucleotide sequence: TGCGCCAGCAGCTTGGCCCCCCCTTCAGATACGCAGTATTTT. The V and J genes are TRBV5-1 and TRBJ2-3, with D unresolved. V dropped 0 bases and J dropped 4 bases, with 9 bases sitting between them. CDR3 size: 14 residues. CDR1 is SGHRS and CDR2 is YFSETQ in the germline V gene.

V gene TRBV9 combines with J gene TRBJ1-3; D is undetermined. Trimming cost V 0 bases and J 2 bases, with 12 bases left between them. Germline-derived CDR1 and CDR2 are SGDLS and YYNGEE. The CDR3 sequence is 16 residues long. The CDR3 nucleotides read TGTGCCAGCAGCGTAGCTCCGGGCTCCCCTGGAAACACCATATATTTT. It codes for CASSVAPGSPGNTIYF.

J is TRBJ1-6 and V is TRBV6-1, with D unresolved. CDR3 length: 11 residues. Germline values: CDR1 MNHNS, CDR2 SASEGT. The V end lost 4 bases, the J end lost 10 bases, and 5 bases lay between the germline ends. CDR3 in DNA: TGTGCCAGCAGTGGGGCATCACCCCTCCACTTT. It encodes CASSGASPLHF.

The rearrangement uses TRBV5-4 and TRBJ2-6; D call uncertain. The CDR3 covers 14 residues. Germline V lookup: CDR1 SGHNT, CDR2 YYREEE (reference sequence). Trimming cost V 4 bases and J 6 bases, with 11 bases left between them. The CDR3 DNA reads as TGTGCCAGCAGCCTTACTTCCGCGGCCAACGTCCTGACTTTC. Protein: CASSLTSAANVLTF.

The genes are TRBV6-5 and TRBJ2-7, with a weak D call TRBD2 (6 bases). Trimming shortened V by 4 bases and J by 2 bases, and 12 bases separated the two germline ends. This CDR3 is built from 14 residues. Germline lookup yields CDR1 MNHEY and CDR2 SVGAGI. CDR3 amino acids: CASSSLAEAYEQYF. The CDR3 DNA reads TGTGCCAGCAGTTCATTAGCGGAGGCCTACGAGCAGTACTTC.

This clone was recorded only once. Other DNA sequences from this sample encode an identical CDR3 as well. This sequence joins TRBV7-3 and TRBJ2-3; 8 bases fit TRBD2. Unmatched junction bases numbered 12, after V lost 6 bases and J lost 4 bases. From germline, CDR1 is SGHTA and CDR2 FQGTGA. The CDR3 is made up of 16 amino acids. In nucleotides, the CDR3 is TGTGCCAGCAGTTCAGGGCAGCGGGGGTATCCAGATACGCAGTATTTT. Amino acid sequence: CASSSGQRGYPDTQYF. Filled out from reference TRBV7-3 and TRBJ2-3, the complete variable domain reads GAGVSQTPSNKVTEKGKYVELRCDPISGHTALYWYRQSLGQGPEFLIYFQGTGAADDSGLPNDRFFAVRPEGSVSTLKIQRTERGDSAVYLCASSSGQRGYPDTQYFGPGTRLTVL.

CDR3 protein: CASRPGTQNTGELFF. CDR3 bases: TGTGCCAGCAGGCCCGGGACTCAGAACACCGGGGAGCTGTTTTTT. The rearrangement uses TRBV2 and TRBJ2-2, with D possibly matching TRBD2 (6 bases). Germline-derived CDR1 and CDR2 are SNHLY and FYNNEI. V was pared by 6 bases and J by 1 base, with 12 bases between. The CDR3 runs 15 residues.